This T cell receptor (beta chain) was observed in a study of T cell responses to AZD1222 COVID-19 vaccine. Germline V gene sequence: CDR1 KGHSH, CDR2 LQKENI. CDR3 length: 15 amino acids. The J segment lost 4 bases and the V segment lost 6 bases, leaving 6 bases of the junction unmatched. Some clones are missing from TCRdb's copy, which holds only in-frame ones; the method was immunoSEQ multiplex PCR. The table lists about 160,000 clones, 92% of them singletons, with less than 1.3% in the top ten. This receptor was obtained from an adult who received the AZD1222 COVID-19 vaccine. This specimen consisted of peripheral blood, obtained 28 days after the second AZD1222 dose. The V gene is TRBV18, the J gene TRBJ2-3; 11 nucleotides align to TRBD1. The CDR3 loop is CASSGQGALSDTQYF. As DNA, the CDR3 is TGTGCCAGCTCTGGACAGGGGGCATTATCAGATACGCAGTATTTT.